This T cell receptor (beta chain) derives from a study of human T cells and chemical hapten exposure. Study-level background: Sensitization was performed using 2% DPC on a roughly 2 cm by roughly 2 cm upper inner arm skin site.

TCRdb reprocessed the RACE reads with MiXCR, giving one entry per CDR3 protein. This table has 340,000 or so distinct CDR3 sequences, 6% to 8.5% appearing once. Time point specified: patch test 1, 2 weeks after DPC sensitization. The treatment here: therapeutic diphenylcyclopropenone sensitization with weekly scalp DPC. The study enrolled 18 to 70-year-old alopecia patients suitable for DPC. The germline CDR1 and CDR2 sequences are SGHTA and FQGNSA. V shed 5 bases and J shed 5 bases, with 24 bases lying between them. The CDR3 runs to 17 residues. This clonotype was detected only a few times. What it recognizes is unknown. Overall study results and limits: Large CDR3 similarity clusters arose significantly more often from expanded TCRs than from controls.

V is TRBV7-2 and J is TRBJ1-1, with D maybe TRBD1 (5 bases). The receptor comes from a woman aged 18 to 35 with alopecia areata. Some clones in this sample may be carry-over from other donors' samples. The source material was whole blood, sampled in connection with sensitization to the hapten diphenylcyclopropenone (DPC). The CDR3 sequence is CASSLAPMSGGRTEAFF. CDR3 bases: TGTGCCAGCAGCCTCGCCCCTATGAGTGGGGGTCGAACTGAAGCTTTCTTT.